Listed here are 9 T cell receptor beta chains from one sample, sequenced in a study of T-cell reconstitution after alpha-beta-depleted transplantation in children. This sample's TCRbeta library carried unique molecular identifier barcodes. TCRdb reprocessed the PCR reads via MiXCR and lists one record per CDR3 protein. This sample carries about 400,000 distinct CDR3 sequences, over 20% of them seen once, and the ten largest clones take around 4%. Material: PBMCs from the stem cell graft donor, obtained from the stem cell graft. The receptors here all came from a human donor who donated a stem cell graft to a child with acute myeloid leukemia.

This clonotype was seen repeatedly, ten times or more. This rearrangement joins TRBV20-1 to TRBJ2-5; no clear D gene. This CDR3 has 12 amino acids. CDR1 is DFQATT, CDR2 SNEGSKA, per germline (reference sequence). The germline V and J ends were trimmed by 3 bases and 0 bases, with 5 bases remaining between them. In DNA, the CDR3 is TGCAGTGCTAGGTCTGACCAAGAGACCCAGTACTTC. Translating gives CSARSDQETQYF.

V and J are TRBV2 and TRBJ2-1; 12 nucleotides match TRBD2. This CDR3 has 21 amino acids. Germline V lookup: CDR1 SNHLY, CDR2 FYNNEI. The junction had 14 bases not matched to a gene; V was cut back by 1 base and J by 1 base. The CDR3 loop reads CASSEVIGLAGGPVSYNEQFF. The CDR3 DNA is TGTGCCAGCAGTGAAGTGATAGGGCTAGCGGGAGGGCCTGTATCCTACAATGAGCAGTTCTTC.

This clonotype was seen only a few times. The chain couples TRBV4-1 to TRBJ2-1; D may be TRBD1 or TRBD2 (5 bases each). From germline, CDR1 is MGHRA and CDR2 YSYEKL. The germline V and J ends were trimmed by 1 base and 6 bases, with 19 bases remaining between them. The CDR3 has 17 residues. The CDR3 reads CASSQVLYGTGGNEQFF. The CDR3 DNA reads TGCGCCAGCAGCCAAGTTCTTTACGGGACGGGTGGCAATGAGCAGTTCTTC.

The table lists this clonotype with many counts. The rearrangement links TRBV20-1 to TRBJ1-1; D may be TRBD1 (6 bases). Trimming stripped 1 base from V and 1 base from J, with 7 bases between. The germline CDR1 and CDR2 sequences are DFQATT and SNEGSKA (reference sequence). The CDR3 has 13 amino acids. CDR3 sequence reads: CSARVDRNTEAFF. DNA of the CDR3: TGCAGTGCTAGAGTGGACAGGAACACTGAAGCTTTCTTT.

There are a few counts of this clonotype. CDR3 loop: CSGGEYGGELFF. The CDR3 bases are TGCAGCGGGGGGGAGTACGGCGGGGAGCTGTTTTTT. This chain links TRBV29-1 with TRBJ2-2, with D perhaps TRBD2 (6 bases). Trimming removed 7 bases at V and 7 bases at J, with 13 bases between. Germline V gene sequence: CDR1 SQVTM, CDR2 ANQGSEA. CDR3 size: 12 residues.

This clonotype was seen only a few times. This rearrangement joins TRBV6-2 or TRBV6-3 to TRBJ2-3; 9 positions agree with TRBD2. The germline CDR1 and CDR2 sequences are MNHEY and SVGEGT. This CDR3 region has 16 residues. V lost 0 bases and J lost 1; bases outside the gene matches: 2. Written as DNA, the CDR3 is TGTGCCAGCAGTTACTCGACTAGCGGAGGCACAGATACGCAGTATTTT. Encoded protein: CASSYSTSGGTDTQYF.

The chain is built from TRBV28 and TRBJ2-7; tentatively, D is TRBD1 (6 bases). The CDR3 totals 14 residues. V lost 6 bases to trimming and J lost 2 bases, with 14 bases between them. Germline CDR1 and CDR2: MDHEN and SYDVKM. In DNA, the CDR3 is TGTGCCAGCAGCTCACAGGGTTTAACCTACGAGCAGTACTTC. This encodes CASSSQGLTYEQYF.

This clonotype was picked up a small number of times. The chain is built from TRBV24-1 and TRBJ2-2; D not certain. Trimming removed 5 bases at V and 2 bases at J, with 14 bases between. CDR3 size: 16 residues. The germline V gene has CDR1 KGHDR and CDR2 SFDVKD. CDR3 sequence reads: CATSAVVAYNTGELFF. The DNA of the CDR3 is TGTGCCACCAGTGCTGTGGTGGCTTATAACACCGGGGAGCTGTTTTTT.

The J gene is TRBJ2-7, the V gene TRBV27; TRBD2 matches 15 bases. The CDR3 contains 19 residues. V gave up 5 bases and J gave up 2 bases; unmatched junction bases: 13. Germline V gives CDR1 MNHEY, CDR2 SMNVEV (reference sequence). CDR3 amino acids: CASSPTAGRTSGRAYEQYF. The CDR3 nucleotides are TGTGCCAGCAGTCCCACCGCAGGTCGGACTAGCGGGAGGGCCTACGAGCAGTACTTC.